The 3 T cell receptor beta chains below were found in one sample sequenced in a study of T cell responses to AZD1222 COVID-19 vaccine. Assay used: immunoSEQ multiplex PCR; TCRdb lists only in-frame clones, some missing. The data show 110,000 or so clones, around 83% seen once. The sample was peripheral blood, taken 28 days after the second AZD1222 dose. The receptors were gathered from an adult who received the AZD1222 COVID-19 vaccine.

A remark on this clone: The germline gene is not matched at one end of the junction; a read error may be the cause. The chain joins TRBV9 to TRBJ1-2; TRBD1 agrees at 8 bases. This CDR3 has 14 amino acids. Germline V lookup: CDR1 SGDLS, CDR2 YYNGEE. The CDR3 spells CASTVGQGDYGYTF. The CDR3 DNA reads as TGTGCCAGCACCGTAGGACAGGGCGACTATGGCTACACCTTC.

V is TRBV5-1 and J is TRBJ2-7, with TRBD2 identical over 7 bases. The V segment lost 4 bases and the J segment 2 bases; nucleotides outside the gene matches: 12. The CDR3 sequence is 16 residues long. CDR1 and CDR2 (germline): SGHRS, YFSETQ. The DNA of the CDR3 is TGCGCCAGCAGCCCCGGGGGAGGGACGCAGACCTACGAGCAGTACTTC. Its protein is CASSPGGGTQTYEQYF.

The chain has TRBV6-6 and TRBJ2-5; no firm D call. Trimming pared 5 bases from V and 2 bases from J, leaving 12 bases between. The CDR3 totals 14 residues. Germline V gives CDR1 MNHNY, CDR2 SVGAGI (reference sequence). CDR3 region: CASSRDWNQETQYF. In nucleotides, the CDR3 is TGTGCCAGCAGTCGCGACTGGAATCAAGAGACCCAGTACTTC.